The T cell receptor (beta chain) described here comes from a study of T cell repertoires in cytomegalovirus infection. The germline gives CDR1 SGHTA, CDR2 FQGNSA. This CDR3 spans 15 amino acids. Trimming pared 2 bases from V and 3 bases from J, leaving 14 bases between. In TCRdb, the reads were re-called with MiXCR into one record per CDR3 protein. The table has 740,000 or so distinct CDR3 sequences, 35% seen once; the top ten hold 2.8%. Sequencing was carried out using PBMCs. The TCR originated in a human donor in good health (CMV status not recorded). Some clones in this sample may be carry-over from other donors' samples. The V gene is TRBV7-2, the J gene TRBJ2-7; either TRBD1 or TRBD2 may fit D (5 bases each). The CDR3: CASSLFLGPGYEQYF. The CDR3 bases are TGTGCCAGCAGCTTATTCTTGGGACCGGGCTACGAGCAGTACTTC.